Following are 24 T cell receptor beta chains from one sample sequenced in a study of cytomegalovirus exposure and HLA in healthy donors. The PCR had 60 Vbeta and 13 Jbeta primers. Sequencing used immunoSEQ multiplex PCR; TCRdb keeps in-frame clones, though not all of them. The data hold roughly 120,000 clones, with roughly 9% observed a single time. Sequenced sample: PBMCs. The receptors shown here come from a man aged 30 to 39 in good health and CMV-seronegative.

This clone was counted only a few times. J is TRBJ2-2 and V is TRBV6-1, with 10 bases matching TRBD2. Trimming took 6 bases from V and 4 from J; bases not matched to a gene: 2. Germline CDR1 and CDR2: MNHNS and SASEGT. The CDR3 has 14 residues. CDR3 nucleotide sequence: TGTGCCAGCAGGAGGACTAGCGGCACCGGGGAGCTGTTTTTT. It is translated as CASRRTSGTGELFF.

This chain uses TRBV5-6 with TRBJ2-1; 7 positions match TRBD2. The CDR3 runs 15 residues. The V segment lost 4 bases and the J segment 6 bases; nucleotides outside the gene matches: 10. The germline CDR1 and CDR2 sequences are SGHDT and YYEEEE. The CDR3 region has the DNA TGTGCCAGCAGCCCGGGAGGATTCCATGGCAATGAGCAGTTCTTC. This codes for CASSPGGFHGNEQFF.

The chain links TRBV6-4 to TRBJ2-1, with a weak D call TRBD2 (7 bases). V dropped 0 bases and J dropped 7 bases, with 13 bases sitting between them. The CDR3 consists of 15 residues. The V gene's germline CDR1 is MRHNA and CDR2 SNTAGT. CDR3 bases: TGTGCCAGCAGTGACTCTAATGAGGGGGGGAATGAGCAGTTCTTC. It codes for CASSDSNEGGNEQFF.

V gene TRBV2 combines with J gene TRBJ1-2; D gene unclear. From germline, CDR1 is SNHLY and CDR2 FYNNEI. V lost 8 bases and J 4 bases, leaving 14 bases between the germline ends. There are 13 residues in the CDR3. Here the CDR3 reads CASVLRVGYGYTF. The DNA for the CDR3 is TGTGCCAGCGTGCTCCGGGTAGGCTATGGCTACACCTTC.

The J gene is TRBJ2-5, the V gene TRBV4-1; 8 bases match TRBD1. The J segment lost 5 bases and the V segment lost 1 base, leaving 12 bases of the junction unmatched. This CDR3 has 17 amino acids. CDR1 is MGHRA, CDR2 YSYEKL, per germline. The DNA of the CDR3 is TGCGCCAGCAGCCAAGTCGGCAGGGGGCTGGATTGGGAGACCCAGTACTTC. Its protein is CASSQVGRGLDWETQYF.

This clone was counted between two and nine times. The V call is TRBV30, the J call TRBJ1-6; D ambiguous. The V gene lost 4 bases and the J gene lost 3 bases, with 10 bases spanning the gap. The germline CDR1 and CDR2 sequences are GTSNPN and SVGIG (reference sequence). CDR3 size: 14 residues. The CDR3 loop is CAWKAGNYNSPLHF. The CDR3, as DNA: TGTGCCTGGAAGGCAGGCAACTATAATTCACCCCTCCACTTT.

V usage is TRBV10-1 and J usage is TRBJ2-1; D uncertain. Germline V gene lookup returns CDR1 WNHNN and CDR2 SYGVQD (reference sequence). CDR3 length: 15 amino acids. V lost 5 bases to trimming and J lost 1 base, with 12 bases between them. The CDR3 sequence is CASSLSRLSYNEQFF. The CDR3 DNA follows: TGCGCCAGCAGTCTTAGCCGCCTATCCTACAATGAGCAGTTCTTC.

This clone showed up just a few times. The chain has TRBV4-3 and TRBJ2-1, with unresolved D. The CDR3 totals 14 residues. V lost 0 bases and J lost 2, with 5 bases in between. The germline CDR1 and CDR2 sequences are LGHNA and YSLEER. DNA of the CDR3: TGCGCCAGCAGCCAAGATAGCACCTACAATGAGCAGTTCTTC. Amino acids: CASSQDSTYNEQFF.

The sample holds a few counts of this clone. The CDR3 is CASSYQLNEQFF. CDR3 DNA: TGTGCCAGCAGCTACCAGTTGAATGAGCAGTTCTTC. This chain uses TRBV11-2 with TRBJ2-1; D is ambiguous. V lost 4 bases to trimming and J lost 7 bases, with 8 bases between them. CDR3 length: 12 residues. The germline CDR1 and CDR2 sequences are SGHAT and FQNNGV.

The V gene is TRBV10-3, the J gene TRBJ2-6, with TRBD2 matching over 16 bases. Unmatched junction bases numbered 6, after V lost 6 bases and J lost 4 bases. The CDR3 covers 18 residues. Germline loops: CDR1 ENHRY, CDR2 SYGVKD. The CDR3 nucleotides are TGTGCCATCAGGGGGACTAGCGGGAGGGCCGGGGGGGCCAACGTCCTGACTTTC. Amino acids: CAIRGTSGRAGGANVLTF.

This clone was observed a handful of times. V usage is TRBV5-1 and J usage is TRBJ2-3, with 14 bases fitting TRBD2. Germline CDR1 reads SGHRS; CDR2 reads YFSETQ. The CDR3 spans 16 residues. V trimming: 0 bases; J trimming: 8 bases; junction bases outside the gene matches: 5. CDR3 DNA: TGCGCCAGCAGCTTGGGGACTAGCGGGAGGAGGAGTACGCAGTATTTT. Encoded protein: CASSLGTSGRRSTQYF.

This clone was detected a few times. In DNA, the CDR3 is TGTGCCACCAGCAACGGGAGGGGGGCAGACTATGGCTACACCTTC. This gives the protein CATSNGRGADYGYTF. The chain recombines TRBV15 with TRBJ1-2, with D possibly TRBD1 on 6 matching bases. Germline CDR1 is LNHNV and CDR2 is YYDKDF (reference sequence). Trimming cost V 4 bases and J 3 bases, with 15 bases left between them. CDR3 length: 15 amino acids.

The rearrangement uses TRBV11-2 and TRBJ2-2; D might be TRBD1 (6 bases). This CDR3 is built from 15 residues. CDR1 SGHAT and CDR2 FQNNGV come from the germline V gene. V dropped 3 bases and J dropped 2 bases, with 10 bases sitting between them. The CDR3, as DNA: TGTGCCAGCAGCTTCCGACAGGAAAACACCGGGGAGCTGTTTTTT. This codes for CASSFRQENTGELFF.

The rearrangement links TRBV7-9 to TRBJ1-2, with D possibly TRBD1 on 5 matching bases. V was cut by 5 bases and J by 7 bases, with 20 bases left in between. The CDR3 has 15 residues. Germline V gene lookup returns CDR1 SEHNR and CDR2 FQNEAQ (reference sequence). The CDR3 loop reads CASSASGTGGGGYTF. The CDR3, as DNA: TGTGCCAGCAGCGCGTCCGGGACGGGAGGTGGTGGCTACACCTTC.

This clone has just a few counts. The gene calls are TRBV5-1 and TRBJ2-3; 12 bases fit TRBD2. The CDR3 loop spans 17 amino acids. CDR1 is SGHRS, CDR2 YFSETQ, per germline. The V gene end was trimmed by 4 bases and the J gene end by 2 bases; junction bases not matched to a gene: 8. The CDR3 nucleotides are TGCGCCAGCAGCCAATGGACTAGCGGGGCATTCACAGATACGCAGTATTTT. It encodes CASSQWTSGAFTDTQYF.

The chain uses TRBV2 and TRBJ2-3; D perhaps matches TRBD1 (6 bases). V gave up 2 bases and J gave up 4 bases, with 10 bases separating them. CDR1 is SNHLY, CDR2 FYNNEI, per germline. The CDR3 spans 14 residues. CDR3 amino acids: CASSEFEGADTQYF. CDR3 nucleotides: TGTGCCAGCAGTGAATTTGAGGGGGCAGATACGCAGTATTTT.

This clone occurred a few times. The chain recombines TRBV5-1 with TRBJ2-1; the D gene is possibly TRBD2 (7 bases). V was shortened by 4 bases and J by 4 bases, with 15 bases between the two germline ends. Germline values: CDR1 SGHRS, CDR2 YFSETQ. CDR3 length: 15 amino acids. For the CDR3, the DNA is TGCGCCAGCAGCGGGGGGGGGCAGGCTTACAATGAGCAGTTCTTC. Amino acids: CASSGGGQAYNEQFF. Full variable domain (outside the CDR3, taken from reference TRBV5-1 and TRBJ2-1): KAGVTQTPRYLIKTRGQQVTLSCSPISGHRSVSWYQQTPGQGLQFLFEYFSETQRNKGNFPGRFSGRQFSNSRSEMNVSTLELGDSALYLCASSGGGQAYNEQFFGPGTRLTVL.

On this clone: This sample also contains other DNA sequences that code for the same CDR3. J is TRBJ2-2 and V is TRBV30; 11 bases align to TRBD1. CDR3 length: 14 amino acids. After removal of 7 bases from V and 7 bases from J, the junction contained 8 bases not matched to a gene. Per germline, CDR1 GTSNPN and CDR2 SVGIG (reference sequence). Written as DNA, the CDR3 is TGTGCCTTTACCGGGACAGGGGGAATCGGGGAGCTGTTTTTT. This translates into CAFTGTGGIGELFF.

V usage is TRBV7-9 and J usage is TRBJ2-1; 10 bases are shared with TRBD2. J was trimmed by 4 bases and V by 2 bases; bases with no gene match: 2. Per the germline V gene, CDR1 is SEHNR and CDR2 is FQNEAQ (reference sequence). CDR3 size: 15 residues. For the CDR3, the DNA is TGTGCCAGCAGCTTAACTAGCGGGGAGTACAATGAGCAGTTCTTC. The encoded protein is CASSLTSGEYNEQFF.

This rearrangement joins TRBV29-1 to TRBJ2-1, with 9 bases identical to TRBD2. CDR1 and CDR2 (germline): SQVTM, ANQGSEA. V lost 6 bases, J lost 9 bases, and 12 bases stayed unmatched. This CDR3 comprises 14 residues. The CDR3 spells CSVMGGGRGGEQFF. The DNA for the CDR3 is TGCAGCGTCATGGGTGGCGGGAGGGGAGGTGAGCAGTTCTTC.

The CDR3 is CASSAQTGFNEKLFF. The CDR3 region has the DNA TGTGCCAGCAGTGCCCAGACAGGCTTTAATGAAAAACTGTTTTTT. The chain joins TRBV2 to TRBJ1-4, with D possibly matching TRBD1 (6 bases). Germline loops: CDR1 SNHLY, CDR2 FYNNEI. Between the trimmed V and J ends, which lost 4 bases and 4 bases, there was a span of 13 bases. This CDR3 region has 15 residues.

The CDR3 DNA reads TGCGCCAGCAGCTTGAGACAGGGGGAGACCCAGTACTTC. It yields the protein CASSLRQGETQYF. The chain uses TRBV5-1 and TRBJ2-5; 8 bases agree with TRBD1. The CDR3 extends over 13 amino acids. V dropped 1 base and J dropped 5; count of bases not matched to a gene: 1. Germline V gene sequence: CDR1 SGHRS, CDR2 YFSETQ.

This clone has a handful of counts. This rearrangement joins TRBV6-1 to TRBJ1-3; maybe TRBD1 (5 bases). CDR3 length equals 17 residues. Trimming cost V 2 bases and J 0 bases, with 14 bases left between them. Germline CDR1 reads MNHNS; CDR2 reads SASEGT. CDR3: CASSEYVTATSGNTIYF. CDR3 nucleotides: TGTGCCAGCAGTGAATATGTGACAGCTACCTCTGGAAACACCATATATTTT.

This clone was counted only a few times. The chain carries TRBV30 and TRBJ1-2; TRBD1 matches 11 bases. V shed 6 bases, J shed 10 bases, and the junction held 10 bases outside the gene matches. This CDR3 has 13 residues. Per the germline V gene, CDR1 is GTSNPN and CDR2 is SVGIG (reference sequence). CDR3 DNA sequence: TGTGCCTGTAATCCCGGGACAGGGGGACCCTACACCTTC. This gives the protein CACNPGTGGPYTF. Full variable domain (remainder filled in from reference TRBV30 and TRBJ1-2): SQTIHQWPATLVQPVGSPLSLECTVEGTSNPNLYWYRQAAGRGLQLLFYSVGIGQISSEVPQNLSASRPQDRQFILSSKKLLLSDSGFYLCACNPGTGGPYTFGSGTRLTVV.